The present entry profiles one TCR beta chain with its context. This specimen belongs to a study of blood T cell repertoires in COVID-19. Study-wide context: T cells, B-cell-depleted T cells, or PBMCs provided the cDNA or gDNA that served as material.

Losses at the gene ends were 6 bases for V and 6 bases for J; bases not matched to a gene: 6. The CDR3 extends over 13 amino acids. Repertoires were generated with immunoSEQ multiplex PCR, while TCRdb's copy carries only in-frame clones and drops some. Here the sample spans tens of thousands of clones, approximately 88% being singletons. The chain uses TRBV12-3 or TRBV12-4 and TRBJ1-1, with 8 bases identical to TRBD1. The clonotype comes from a man aged 50 to 60 with COVID-19, enrolled during active disease. The sequenced sample consisted of peripheral blood. This CDR3 is CASRTGEAAEAFF. The CDR3 coding sequence is TGTGCCAGCAGGACAGGGGAGGCGGCTGAAGCTTTCTTT.